This T cell receptor beta chain emerged from a study of shared clonotypes between healthy human individuals. Study information: Participating donors consisted of a couple of women and a few men aged 18 to 49. Overall study results and limits: All-four-donor shared clonotypes had higher generation probabilities than non-shared clonotypes did. Although depth was large, rarefaction showed that sequencing of the sorted subsets was incomplete.

Sorted-subset replicate PCRs used about 200 ng DNA, approximately 27,000 T cell genomes. TCRdb's copy holds only in-frame clones and misses some; the assay was immunoSEQ multiplex PCR. The sample has some 980,000 clones, 76% seen once. With regard to this clone: Its target is not known.

The V end was cut by 1 base, the J end by 8 bases, with 14 bases between. Looked up from germline, CDR1 is SGHTA and CDR2 is FQGNSA. The CDR3 runs 15 residues. J is TRBJ2-2 and V is TRBV7-2, with D uncertain. The sequence came from a man aged 18 to 30 in good health. The sequenced sample consisted of memory CD4+ T cells sorted from blood. Stated subset: CD45RA-negative fraction. The CDR3 is CASSLVGKLSGELFF. The CDR3 coding sequence is TGTGCCAGCAGCTTAGTAGGCAAACTGTCAGGGGAGCTGTTTTTT.